This T cell receptor (beta chain) was sequenced for a study of STAT5B mutations in CD4+ large granular lymphocyte leukemia. Study outcomes and limitations: Main leukemic clonotypes were patient-specific, but about 25% appeared at low frequency elsewhere.

Sequencing was at survey level. Original handling: The detection floor for productive clonotype frequency was 2.59 x 10-5. Using immunoSEQ multiplex PCR, the repertoire was profiled, and TCRdb retains in-frame clones only, with some absent. That table furnishes V, J and clone size, whereas the DNA furnished D and trimming. The sample has just under 35,000 clones; 65% to 70% are singletons. The sample holds a few counts of this clone. The antigen remains undetermined. The junction differs from germline at one of its ends, possibly a read error. Control samples were healthy donors' buffy coats. This CDR3 is 14 amino acids long. CDR1 LNHDA and CDR2 SQIVND come from the germline V gene (reference sequence).

The TCR originated in a human donor in good health. Input material: CD4+ T cells from blood buffy coats. The chain has TRBV19 and TRBJ1-6; D perhaps matches TRBD1 (5 bases). CDR3 coding DNA: TGTGCCAGTAGGATAGGGGCAATTAATTCACCCCTCCACTTT. This codes for CASRIGAINSPLHF.